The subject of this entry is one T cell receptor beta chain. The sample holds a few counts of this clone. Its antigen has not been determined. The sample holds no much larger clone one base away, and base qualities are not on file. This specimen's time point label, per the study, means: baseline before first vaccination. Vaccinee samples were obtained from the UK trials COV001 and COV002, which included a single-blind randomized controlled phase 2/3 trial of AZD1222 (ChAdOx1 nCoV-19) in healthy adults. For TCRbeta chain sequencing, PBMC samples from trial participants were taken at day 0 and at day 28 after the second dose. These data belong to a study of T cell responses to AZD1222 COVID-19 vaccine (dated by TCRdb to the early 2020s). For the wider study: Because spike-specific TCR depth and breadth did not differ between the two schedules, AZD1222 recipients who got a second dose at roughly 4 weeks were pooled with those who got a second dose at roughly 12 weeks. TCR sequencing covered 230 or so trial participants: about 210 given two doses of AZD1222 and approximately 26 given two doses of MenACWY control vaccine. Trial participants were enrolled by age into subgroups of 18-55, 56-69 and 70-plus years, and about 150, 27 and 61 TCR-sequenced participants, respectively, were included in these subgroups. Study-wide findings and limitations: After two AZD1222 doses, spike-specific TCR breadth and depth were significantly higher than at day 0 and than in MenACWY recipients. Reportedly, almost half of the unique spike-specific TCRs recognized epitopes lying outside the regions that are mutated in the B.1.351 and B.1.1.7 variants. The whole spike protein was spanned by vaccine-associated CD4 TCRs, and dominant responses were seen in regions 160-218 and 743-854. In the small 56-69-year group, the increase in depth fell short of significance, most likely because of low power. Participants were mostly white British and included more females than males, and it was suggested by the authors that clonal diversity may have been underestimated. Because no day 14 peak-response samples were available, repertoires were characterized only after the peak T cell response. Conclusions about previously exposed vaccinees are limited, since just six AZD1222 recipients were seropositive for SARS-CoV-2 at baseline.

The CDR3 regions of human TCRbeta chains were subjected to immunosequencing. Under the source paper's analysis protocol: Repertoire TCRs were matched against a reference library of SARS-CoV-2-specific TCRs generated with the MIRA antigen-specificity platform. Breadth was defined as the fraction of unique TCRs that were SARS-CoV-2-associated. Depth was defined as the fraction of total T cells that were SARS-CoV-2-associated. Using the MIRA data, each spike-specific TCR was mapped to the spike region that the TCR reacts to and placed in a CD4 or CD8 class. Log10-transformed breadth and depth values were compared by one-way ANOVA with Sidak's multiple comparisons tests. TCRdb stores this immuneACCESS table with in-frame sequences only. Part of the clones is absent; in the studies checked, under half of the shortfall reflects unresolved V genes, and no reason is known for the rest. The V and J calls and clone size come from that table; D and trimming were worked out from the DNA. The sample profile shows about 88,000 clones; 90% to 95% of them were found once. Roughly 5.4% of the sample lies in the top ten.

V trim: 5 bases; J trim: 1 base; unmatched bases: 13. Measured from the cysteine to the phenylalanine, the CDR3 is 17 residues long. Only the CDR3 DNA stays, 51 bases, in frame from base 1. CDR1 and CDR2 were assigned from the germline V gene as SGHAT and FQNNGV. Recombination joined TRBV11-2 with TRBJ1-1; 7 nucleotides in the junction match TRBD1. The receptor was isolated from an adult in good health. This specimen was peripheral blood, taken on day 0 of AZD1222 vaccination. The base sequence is TGTGCCAGCAGCATAGCCCCGGAGGGGGCGAGGAACACTGAAGCTTTCTTT. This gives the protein CASSIAPEGARNTEAFF.